A single T cell receptor beta chain is shown here with its context. The antigen is not known. Amplified TCR beta CDR3 regions were obtained using RNA transcripts as template. Investigators did first-round RT-PCR with HTBI primers, then second-round multiplex PCR. TCRdb reanalysed the multiplex PCR reads using MiXCR and keeps one entry per CDR3 protein. The table shows some 200,000 distinct CDR3 sequences, with under 30% occurring only once. The data stem from a study of Graves' ophthalmopathy and Graves' hyperthyroidism. Every ophthalmopathy donor presented moderate-to-severe activity, CAS ≥3, NOSPECS ≥4 and duration under 3 months. Whole-study results and caveats: For predicting ophthalmopathy progression, the model had roughly 70% sensitivity and roughly 72% specificity.

The sequence derives from a man aged 45-60 years with Graves' ophthalmopathy. The source material was peripheral blood.

The CDR3 nucleotides are TGTGCCAGTCACCCGGCGACAGGGAGGTCCGGGGAGCTGTTTTTT. Translation gives CASHPATGRSGELFF. J is TRBJ2-2 and V is TRBV6-1; tentative D call: TRBD1 (7 bases). From germline, CDR1 is MNHNS and CDR2 SASEGT. The germline V and J ends were trimmed by 9 bases and 6 bases, with 20 bases remaining between them. The CDR3 runs to 15 residues.